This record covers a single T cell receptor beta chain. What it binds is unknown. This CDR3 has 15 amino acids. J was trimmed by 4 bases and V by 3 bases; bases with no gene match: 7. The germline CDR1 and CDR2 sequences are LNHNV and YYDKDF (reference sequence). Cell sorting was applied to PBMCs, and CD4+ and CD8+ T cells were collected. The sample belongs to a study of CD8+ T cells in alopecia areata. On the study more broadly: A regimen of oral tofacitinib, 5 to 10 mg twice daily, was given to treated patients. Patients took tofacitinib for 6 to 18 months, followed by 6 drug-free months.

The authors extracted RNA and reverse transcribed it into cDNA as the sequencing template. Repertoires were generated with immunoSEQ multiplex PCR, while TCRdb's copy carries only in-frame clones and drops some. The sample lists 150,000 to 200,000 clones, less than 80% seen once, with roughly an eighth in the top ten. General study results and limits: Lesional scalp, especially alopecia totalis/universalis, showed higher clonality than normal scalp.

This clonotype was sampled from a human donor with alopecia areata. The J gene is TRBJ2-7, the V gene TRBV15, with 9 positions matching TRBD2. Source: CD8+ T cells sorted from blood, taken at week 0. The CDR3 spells CATSSAGGFGYEQYF. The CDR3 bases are TGTGCCACCAGCAGCGCGGGGGGGTTCGGGTACGAGCAGTACTTC.